Listed below are T cell receptor beta chains from one sample, sequenced in a study of blood T cell repertoires in COVID-19. Clones were sequenced by immunoSEQ multiplex PCR, and TCRdb holds only the in-frame ones, with some missing. The sample records around 270,000 clones, about 85% being singletons. What was sequenced was peripheral blood. Receptor source: a human donor with COVID-19, enrolled during active disease. The donor label of this sample is uncertain. The conserved cysteine and the conserved F or W are not part of the CDR3 here. The order of the fields is CDR3 protein, V gene, J gene, D gene. A D gene is named only where the DNA matches it firmly.

ASSDLAGEWTDTQY	TRBV6-4	TRBJ2-3	TRBD2
ASSTPTGDWVEAF	TRBV5-8	TRBJ1-1	TRBD1
ASSLREAGGRETQY	TRBV11-1	TRBJ2-5	NA
ASKTSGLYEQY	TRBV12-3/TRBV12-4	TRBJ2-7	TRBD2
ASSVGSGTGELF	TRBV5-1	TRBJ2-2	NA
ASSIQPGGNTEAF	TRBV19	TRBJ1-1	TRBD1
ASSQEELPNSPLH	TRBV4-2	TRBJ1-6	NA
ASSPDPGQGRGAF	TRBV5-6	TRBJ1-1	TRBD1
ASSPRTGGDSGANVLT	TRBV18	TRBJ2-6	TRBD1
ASSERFMTGRTGGDSNQPQH	TRBV28	TRBJ1-5	TRBD1
ASSLGQAWGYT	TRBV12-3/TRBV12-4	TRBJ1-2	TRBD1
ATMDTGGPNTEAF	TRBV19	TRBJ1-1	TRBD1
ASSIFGSTDTQY	TRBV19	TRBJ2-3	NA
AISVRDRDSPLH	TRBV10-3	TRBJ1-6	TRBD1
AWSTLTDGYT	TRBV30	TRBJ1-2	NA
AWRGLPDTQY	TRBV30	TRBJ2-3	NA
ASSDWMRGYT	TRBV6-1	TRBJ1-2	NA
ASSPPGGLREQY	TRBV28	TRBJ2-7	TRBD2
ASSVDQASGSWNTGELF	TRBV9	TRBJ2-2	TRBD2
ASSLRQREGPYNEQF	TRBV5-4	TRBJ2-1	TRBD2
ASSPSRGHEQY	TRBV18	TRBJ2-7	NA
ASSPVGQGGTGELF	TRBV5-1	TRBJ2-2	TRBD1
ASSLEPSGRNEQF	TRBV11-3	TRBJ2-1	TRBD2
ASMGGRKLF	TRBV28	TRBJ2-2	NA
ASSFPIQETQY	TRBV11-2	TRBJ2-5	NA
ASSVAGGDNTEAF	TRBV9	TRBJ1-1	NA
ASSEGLVGEQF	TRBV6-4	TRBJ2-1	TRBD2
ASSQDGQPQH	TRBV3-1/TRBV3-2	TRBJ1-5	NA
AWSVQAGTGELF	TRBV30	TRBJ2-2	TRBD2
ASKPGAGTGGYT	TRBV28	TRBJ1-2	NA
ASSYLGGRNTEAF	TRBV6-6	TRBJ1-1	TRBD1
ASSLSRVNYGYT	TRBV28	TRBJ1-2	NA
ASSLPGDHNEQF	TRBV5-1	TRBJ2-1	NA
AWSVAVAGANYGYT	TRBV30	TRBJ1-2	NA
ASSLPEDRRNTEAF	TRBV5-6	TRBJ1-1	TRBD1
ASSLYSSGSVYEQY	TRBV11-2	TRBJ2-7	TRBD2
ASRQQPGQDLKGYT	TRBV2	TRBJ1-2	TRBD1
ASSLTSGRASYNEQF	TRBV25-1	TRBJ2-1	TRBD2
ASSTQQGWGQETQY	TRBV28	TRBJ2-5	NA
ASSLAWGRDYEQY	TRBV6-5	TRBJ2-7	NA
ASSLWSRRRAIRV	TRBV28	TRBJ1-4	NA
ASSPGGLVTGELF	TRBV11-3	TRBJ2-2	TRBD1
ASSQDWRPASGTQYEQY	TRBV4-3	TRBJ2-7	NA
ASLDRIGYT	TRBV28	TRBJ1-2	TRBD1
ASSFPGTSGIHNEQF	TRBV5-4	TRBJ2-1	TRBD2
ATGTGGGNQPQH	TRBV6-4	TRBJ1-5	TRBD1
ASRGTGGAF	TRBV6-5	TRBJ1-1	TRBD1